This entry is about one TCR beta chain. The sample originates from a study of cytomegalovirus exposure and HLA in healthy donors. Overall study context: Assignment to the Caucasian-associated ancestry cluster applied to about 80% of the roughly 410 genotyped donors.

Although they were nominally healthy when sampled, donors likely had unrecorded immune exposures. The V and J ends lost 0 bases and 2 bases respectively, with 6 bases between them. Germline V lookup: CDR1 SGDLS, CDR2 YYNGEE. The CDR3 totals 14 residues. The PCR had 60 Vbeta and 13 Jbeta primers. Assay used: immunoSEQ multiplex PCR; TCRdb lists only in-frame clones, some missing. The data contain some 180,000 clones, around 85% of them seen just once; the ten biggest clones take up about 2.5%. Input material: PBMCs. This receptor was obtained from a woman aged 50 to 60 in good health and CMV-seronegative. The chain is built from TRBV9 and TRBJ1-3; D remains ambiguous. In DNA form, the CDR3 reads TGTGCCAGCAGCGTAGTTTCGGCTGGAAACACCATATATTTT. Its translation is CASSVVSAGNTIYF.